This T cell receptor beta chain appears in the sequencing data of a study of control samples from healthy donors and cancer patients (TCRdb year 2020). As regards this clone: Its antigen is unknown. No base quality information exists; no much larger clone differs at one position.

V loses 3 bases of germline sequence and J loses 9 bases, and the interval between the two ends is 3 bases. The CDR3 holds 9 amino acids from the cysteine to the phenylalanine. The CDR3 DNA has 27 bases and is translated from base 1. From the germline V gene (reference sequence), CDR1 is DFQATT and CDR2 is SNEGSKA. Libraries came from the immunoSEQ multiplex PCR assay. TCRdb retrieved this table from immuneACCESS and kept in-frame rearrangements only. Not all clones are present; in checked studies, unresolved V genes account for under half, and no reason is known for the remainder. The sample profile shows just under 150,000 clones; approximately 92% of them were found once. The ten biggest clones cover 3.2% of the sample.

This TCR was sampled from a young man in good health. The chain employs TRBV20-1 and TRBJ2-1; there is no confident call for the D gene. Sample: blood. The sequenced DNA: TGCAGTGCTAGGGTTGAGCAGTTCTTC. This translates into CSARVEQFF.